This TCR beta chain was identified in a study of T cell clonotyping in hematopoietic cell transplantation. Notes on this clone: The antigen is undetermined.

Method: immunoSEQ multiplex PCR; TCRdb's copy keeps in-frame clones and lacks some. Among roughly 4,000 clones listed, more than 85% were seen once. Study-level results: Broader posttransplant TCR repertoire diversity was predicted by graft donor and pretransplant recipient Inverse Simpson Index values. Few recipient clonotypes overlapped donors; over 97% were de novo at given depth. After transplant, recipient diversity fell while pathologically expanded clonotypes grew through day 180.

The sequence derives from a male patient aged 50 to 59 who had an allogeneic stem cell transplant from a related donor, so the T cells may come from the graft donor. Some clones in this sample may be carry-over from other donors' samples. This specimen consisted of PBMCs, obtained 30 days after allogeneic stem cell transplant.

CDR3 DNA: TGTGCCAGCAGCACGACCCGAAACACCGGGGAGCTGTTTTTT. Translation gives CASSTTRNTGELFF. The chain links TRBV7-7 to TRBJ2-2; no clear D. This CDR3 contains 14 residues. Germline CDR1 and CDR2: SSHAT and FNYEAQ (reference sequence). V was pared by 5 bases and J by 2 bases, with 9 bases between.